This TCR beta chain was retrieved from a study of PD-1 blockade in classical Hodgkin lymphoma. As to time point: cycle 4 day 1 (C4D1), after less than 7 weeks of nivolumab. Every patient experienced relapse after autologous stem cell transplantation, and brentuximab vedotin exposure varied. The study purified CD4+ T cells from thawed PBMCs using magnetic negative selection. This table comes from immunoSEQ multiplex PCR, and its TCRdb copy is limited to in-frame clones, with some not included. The profile shows nearly 20,000 clones, 75% to 90% of them singletons. The CDR3 length is 17 residues. The receptor comes from a human donor with classical Hodgkin lymphoma. The sequences come from CD4+ T cells from blood, collected before the fourth cycle of nivolumab. The chain uses TRBV21-1 and TRBJ2-3; the tabulated D call, TRBD2, remains unverified against the DNA. TRBV21-1 is deemed a pseudogene. CDR3 DNA: TGTGCCAGCAGCAAACGAGTGCGGGTGGGGAGCACAGATACGCAGTATTTT. This gives the protein CASSKRVRVGSTDTQYF.